The subject of this entry is one TCR beta chain. The data stem from a study of blood T cell repertoires in COVID-19. Study background: PBMCs, B-cell-depleted T cells, or T cells were the source of the cDNA or gDNA that made up the material.

Sequencing was performed with immunoSEQ multiplex PCR; in TCRdb, only in-frame clones are kept and a portion is missing. The sample has 250,000 to 350,000 clones, about 88% seen once. The V end was cut by 4 bases, the J end by 6 bases, with 20 bases between. Germline V gene data show CDR1 as SGDLS and CDR2 as YYNGEE. The CDR3 contains 15 residues. The source of this sequence is a woman aged 30 to 39 with COVID-19, enrolled during active disease. The sequencing input was peripheral blood. The chain links TRBV9 to TRBJ2-7; D may be TRBD1 (6 bases). CDR3: CASSTLDSRSAEQYF. CDR3 nucleotide sequence: TGTGCCAGCAGCACCTTGGACAGCCGCTCGGCCGAGCAGTACTTC.